The 25 T cell receptor beta chains listed next were all sequenced from one sample in a study of regulatory T cells in long-lasting Graves disease. The authors built TCR beta libraries using iRepertoire HTBI primers and Arm-PCR of CDR3 regions. TCRdb analysed the multiplex PCR reads with MiXCR anew, one entry per CDR3 protein. The data hold 420,000 or so distinct CDR3 sequences, with approximately 16% observed a single time. The time point here: newly diagnosed GD, antithyroid drugs for less than 3 months. The TCR library used RNA extracted from PBMCs. The data also belong to a second study, concerning T cells in Graves' hyperthyroidism and ophthalmopathy.

This specimen was peripheral blood mononuclear cells (PBMCs), taken at new diagnosis, from a patient treated with antithyroid drugs. All receptors come from a woman younger than 35 with Graves disease.

This clonotype was seen a handful of times. The V gene is TRBV11-2, the J gene TRBJ2-1, with TRBD2 as a possible D gene (5 bases). V was trimmed by 1 base and J by 9 bases, leaving 10 bases between them. Germline-derived CDR1 and CDR2 are SGHAT and FQNNGV. This CDR3 contains 13 residues. CDR3 sequence: CASSLGGVIEQFF. The CDR3 DNA is TGTGCCAGCAGCTTAGGGGGAGTGATTGAGCAGTTCTTC.

This clonotype occurred many times. The gene calls are TRBV20-1 and TRBJ2-1; no clear D. Germline assignment: CDR1 DFQATT and CDR2 SNEGSKA (reference sequence). V gave up 0 bases and J gave up 12 bases, with 9 bases separating them. The CDR3 spans 11 residues. CDR3 amino acids: CSARDQRRQFF. The CDR3 bases are TGCAGTGCTAGAGATCAGAGAAGGCAGTTCTTC.

The chain employs TRBV6-4 and TRBJ2-2, with TRBD2 identical over 8 bases. Trimming took 11 bases from V and 0 from J; bases not matched to a gene: 5. CDR3 length: 14 amino acids. Germline CDR1 is MRHNA and CDR2 is SNTAGT. The CDR3 here is CAGQGLANTGELFF. The CDR3 DNA is TGTGCCGGCCAGGGACTAGCGAACACCGGGGAGCTGTTTTTT.

This clonotype was found many times. The V and J genes are TRBV30 and TRBJ2-1; D possibly corresponds to TRBD2 (5 bases). Trimming shortened V by 2 bases and J by 7 bases, and 6 bases separated the two germline ends. Germline V gene data show CDR1 as GTSNPN and CDR2 as SVGIG (reference sequence). The CDR3 totals 11 residues. The CDR3 reads CAWSRGNEQFF. The CDR3 DNA is TGTGCCTGGAGTCGGGGAAATGAGCAGTTCTTC.

The chain combines TRBV2 with TRBJ2-6; TRBD1 agrees at 8 bases. Germline-derived CDR1 and CDR2 are SNHLY and FYNNEI. With V trimmed by 4 bases and J by 1 base, 12 bases remained unmatched. This CDR3 region has 19 residues. The CDR3 here is CASSGWQGALLSGANVLTF. The CDR3 nucleotides are TGTGCCAGCAGTGGGTGGCAGGGGGCGCTTTTATCTGGGGCCAACGTCCTGACTTTC.

This clonotype has ten or more counts. The chain joins TRBV28 to TRBJ2-5, with unresolved D. Trimming shortened V by 6 bases and J by 2 bases, and 7 bases separated the two germline ends. The CDR3 is made up of 12 amino acids. Germline V gene sequence: CDR1 MDHEN, CDR2 SYDVKM. CDR3: CASSVLQETQYF. CDR3 nucleotide sequence: TGTGCCAGCAGCGTCCTTCAAGAGACCCAGTACTTC. Full variable domain (missing parts from reference TRBV28 and TRBJ2-5): DVKVTQSSRYLVKRTGEKVFLECVQDMDHENMFWYRQDPGLGLRLIYFSYDVKMKEKGDIPEGYSVSREKKERFSLILESASTNQTSMYLCASSVLQETQYFGPGTRLLVL.

This clonotype was found many times. The germline gene is not matched at one end of the junction; a read error may be the cause. The J gene is TRBJ1-6, the V gene TRBV30; no definite D call. The CDR3 spans 11 residues. Looked up from germline, CDR1 is GTSNPN and CDR2 is SVGIG (reference sequence). The CDR3 spells CAWSVLSLLHF. As DNA, the CDR3 is TGTGCCTGGAGTGTACTTTCACTCCTCCACTTT.

This clonotype was counted many times. The chain carries TRBV7-8 and TRBJ2-3, with D unresolved. Germline CDR1 reads SGHVS; CDR2 reads FQNEAQ. This CDR3 is built from 16 residues. Trimming cost V 2 bases and J 0 bases, with 12 bases left between them. The chain's CDR3 is CASSLLPGVSTDTQYF. The CDR3 coding sequence is TGTGCCAGCAGCTTACTACCCGGCGTCAGCACAGATACGCAGTATTTT.

This clonotype turned up a few times. CDR3 protein: CASSPLAGAVNEQFF. CDR3 bases: TGTGCCAGCAGCCCCCTAGCGGGAGCCGTCAATGAGCAGTTCTTC. The V and J genes are TRBV14 and TRBJ2-1; TRBD2 aligns across 10 bases. CDR3 length: 15 amino acids. CDR1 is SGHDN, CDR2 FVKESK, per germline. With V trimmed by 4 bases and J by 6 bases, 6 bases remained unmatched.

This clonotype was seen many times. The rearrangement links TRBV28 to TRBJ1-1; 8 nucleotides line up with TRBD1. CDR3 size: 16 residues. Germline V CDR1 and CDR2: MDHEN, SYDVKM. Trimming took 6 bases from V and 11 from J; bases not matched to a gene: 20. CDR3 sequence (DNA): TGTGCCAGCAGCGCAATTACCCCCTCACCGGACAGGGAGGCTTTCTTT. Its protein product is CASSAITPSPDREAFF.

This clonotype was counted only a few times. V usage is TRBV7-9 and J usage is TRBJ1-3; no firm D call. Trimming stripped 1 base from V and 0 bases from J, with 10 bases between. This CDR3 is built from 16 residues. CDR1 is SEHNR, CDR2 FQNEAQ, per germline (reference sequence). The CDR3 here is CASSLEDGYSGNTIYF. In DNA form, the CDR3 reads TGTGCCAGCAGCTTAGAGGACGGCTACTCTGGAAACACCATATATTTT.

This clonotype was seen repeatedly, ten times or more. The chain joins TRBV5-1 to TRBJ2-1; D possibly uses TRBD1 or TRBD2 (6 bases each). The CDR3 sequence is 17 residues long. Trimming took off 0 bases at V and 5 bases at J, with 18 bases between the two ends. From germline, CDR1 is SGHRS and CDR2 YFSETQ. The CDR3 region is CASSLVSGRRGNNEQFF. In nucleotides, the CDR3 is TGCGCCAGCAGCTTGGTATCCGGGAGAAGGGGGAACAATGAGCAGTTCTTC.

This clonotype occurred a few times. Given the absence of the conserved phenylalanine or tryptophan at the CDR3 end, a read error is likely. The chain uses TRBV6-1 and TRBJ2-2; no clear D. The CDR3 contains 11 residues. Trimming removed 7 bases from V and 8 bases from J, with 8 bases in between. Germline V lookup: CDR1 MNHNS, CDR2 SASEGT. The CDR3: CASTSRGELFS. CDR3 DNA: TGTGCCAGCACCTCCCGAGGGGAGCTGTTTTCT.

The V gene is TRBV20-1, the J gene TRBJ2-7; possible D gene TRBD2, 6 bases. The CDR3 is 15 residues long. V dropped 0 bases and J dropped 0 bases, with 12 bases sitting between them. The germline V gene encodes CDR1 DFQATT and CDR2 SNEGSKA (reference sequence). The CDR3 reads CSARDPFGSSYEQYF. The CDR3 DNA is TGCAGTGCTAGAGACCCATTCGGGAGCTCCTACGAGCAGTACTTC.

This clonotype was observed a few times. DNA for the CDR3: TGTGCCACCAGTGATTCGATAGTAGGGCCCCAGCATTTT. Its translation is CATSDSIVGPQHF. The V gene is TRBV24-1, the J gene TRBJ1-5; no firm D call. The CDR3 covers 13 residues. V was pared by 2 bases and J by 9 bases, with 10 bases between. CDR1 and CDR2 (germline): KGHDR, SFDVKD.

In this sample, this clonotype turned up many times. J is TRBJ2-1 and V is TRBV11-2; D not certain. Germline CDR1 and CDR2: SGHAT and FQNNGV. Deletions cut 0 bases from V and 0 bases from J, with 9 bases between. This CDR3 spans 16 amino acids. CDR3: CASSLDSFRSYNEQFF. The CDR3, as DNA: TGTGCCAGCAGCTTAGATTCATTTCGCTCCTACAATGAGCAGTTCTTC.

Remarks on this clonotype: A much larger clone lies a single base off, so this may be a read error. The chain couples TRBV6-2 or TRBV6-3 to TRBJ2-3, with 7 bases lining up with TRBD1. Germline V gene sequence: CDR1 MNHEY, CDR2 SVGEGT. V trimming: 4 bases; J trimming: 3 bases; junction bases outside the gene matches: 10. CDR3 size: 16 residues. The CDR3 nucleotides read TGTGCCAGCAGTTCAAGGACAGGAGCTAGAACAGATACGCAGTATTTT. It translates to CASSSRTGARTDTQYF.

Of note for this clonotype: One base away lies a much larger clone, so this may be a sequencing read error. This is likely a read error, given that the CDR3 carries no conserved phenylalanine or tryptophan at its end. This sequence joins TRBV29-1 and TRBJ2-1, with TRBD2 matching over 10 bases. With V trimmed by 7 bases and J by 1 base, 4 bases remained unmatched. This CDR3 comprises 14 residues. CDR1 SQVTM and CDR2 ANQGSEA come from the germline V gene. The CDR3 coding sequence is TGCAGCGGGCTAGCGGGAGTTTCCTACAATGAGCAGTTCTCC. Its protein product is CSGLAGVSYNEQFS.

The sample holds a few counts of this clonotype. The V gene is TRBV11-3, the J gene TRBJ1-1, with TRBD1 matching 8 bases. The CDR3 is 14 amino acids. CDR1 SGHNT and CDR2 YENEEA come from the germline V gene. V shed 0 bases, J shed 9 bases, and the junction held 6 bases outside the gene matches. The CDR3 nucleotides are TGTGCCAGCAGCTTAGATCTGAGGACAGGGAAAGCTTTCTTT. Translating gives CASSLDLRTGKAFF.

This chain links TRBV3-1 with TRBJ1-5, with D uncertain. Germline-derived CDR1 and CDR2 are LGHDT and YNNKEL (reference sequence). Trimming stripped 0 bases from V and 6 bases from J, with 9 bases between. The CDR3 is 14 residues long. The CDR3 region has the DNA TGTGCCAGCAGCCAAGATAGTTGGGGTCAGCCCCAGCATTTT. This gives the protein CASSQDSWGQPQHF.

This clonotype was detected ten times or more. The chain couples TRBV28 to TRBJ2-7, with a tentative D call TRBD2 (5 bases). Per germline, CDR1 MDHEN and CDR2 SYDVKM. There are 15 residues in the CDR3. Trimming removed 2 bases at V and 3 bases at J, with 14 bases between. CDR3 amino acids: CASSLIRSGIYEQYF. The DNA of the CDR3 is TGTGCCAGCAGTTTAATCAGGAGCGGAATCTACGAGCAGTACTTC.

About this clonotype: A much larger clone differs from this one at a single base, so this may be a read error. The chain carries TRBV28 and TRBJ2-7; 7 nucleotides match TRBD1. CDR3 length: 13 amino acids. CDR1 and CDR2 (germline): MDHEN, SYDVKM. Trimming at V came to 8 bases and at J to 7 bases, leaving 11 bases not matched to a gene. The CDR3 bases are TGTGCCAGCGGGGCAGGGGGTTTCAATGAGCAGTACTTC. Translation gives CASGAGGFNEQYF.

This clonotype was recorded a few times. This chain's CDR3 is CASKGDRASSTDTQYF. In nucleotides, the CDR3 is TGTGCCAGTAAGGGGGACCGGGCTTCTAGCACAGATACGCAGTATTTT. The chain carries TRBV19 and TRBJ2-3, with a possible D match to TRBD1 (6 bases). V was clipped by 7 bases and J by 0 bases, with 17 bases between them. CDR3 length: 16 amino acids. CDR1 and CDR2 from the germline V gene are LNHDA and SQIVND (reference sequence).

This clonotype was counted ten times or more. The gene calls are TRBV18 and TRBJ1-2; 7 nucleotides align to TRBD1. CDR1 is KGHSH, CDR2 LQKENI, per germline. The junction had 5 bases not matched to a gene; V was cut back by 2 bases and J by 2 bases. The CDR3 sequence is 15 residues long. The CDR3 DNA sequence: TGTGCCAGCTCACCAAAGACAGGGCTCAACTATGGCTACACCTTC. This translates into CASSPKTGLNYGYTF.

This clonotype occurred many times. The genes are TRBV10-3 and TRBJ2-5; 7 positions match TRBD2. The CDR3 contains 14 residues. Germline V gene data show CDR1 as ENHRY and CDR2 as SYGVKD. The V segment lost 5 bases and the J segment 5 bases; nucleotides outside the gene matches: 8. The CDR3 loop is CAISKARDYETQYF. Here the CDR3 DNA reads TGTGCCATCAGTAAAGCCCGGGACTATGAGACCCAGTACTTC.